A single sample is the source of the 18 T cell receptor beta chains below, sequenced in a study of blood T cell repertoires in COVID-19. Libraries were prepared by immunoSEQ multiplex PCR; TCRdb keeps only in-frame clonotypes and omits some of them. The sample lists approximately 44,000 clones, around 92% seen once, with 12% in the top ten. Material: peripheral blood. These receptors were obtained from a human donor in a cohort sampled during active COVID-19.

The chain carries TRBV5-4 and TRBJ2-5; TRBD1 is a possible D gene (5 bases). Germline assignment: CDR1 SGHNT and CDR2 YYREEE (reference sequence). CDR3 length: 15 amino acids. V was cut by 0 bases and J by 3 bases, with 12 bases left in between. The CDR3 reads CASSLEGSREETQYF. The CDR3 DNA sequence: TGTGCCAGCAGCTTGGAGGGTTCCAGGGAAGAGACCCAGTACTTC.

CDR3 bases: TGTGCCAGCAGCCGGGGACTAGCGAATTACAATGAGCAGTTCTTC. Protein sequence: CASSRGLANYNEQFF. This rearrangement joins TRBV6-6 to TRBJ2-1; 10 bases match TRBD2. Germline V gives CDR1 MNHNY, CDR2 SVGAGI (reference sequence). V lost 6 bases, J lost 4 bases, and 6 bases stayed unmatched. The CDR3 is 15 residues long.

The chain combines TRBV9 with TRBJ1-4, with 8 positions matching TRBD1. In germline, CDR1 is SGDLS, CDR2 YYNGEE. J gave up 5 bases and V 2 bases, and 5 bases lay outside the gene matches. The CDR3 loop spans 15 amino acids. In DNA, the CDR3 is TGTGCCAGCAGCGTCACAACAGGGGGGAATGAAAAACTGTTTTTT. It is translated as CASSVTTGGNEKLFF.

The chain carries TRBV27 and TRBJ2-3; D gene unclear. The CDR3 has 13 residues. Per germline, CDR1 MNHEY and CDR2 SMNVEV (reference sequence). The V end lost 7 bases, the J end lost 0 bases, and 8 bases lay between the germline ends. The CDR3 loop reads CASNSYSTDTQYF. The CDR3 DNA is TGTGCCAGCAATTCCTACAGCACAGATACGCAGTATTTT.

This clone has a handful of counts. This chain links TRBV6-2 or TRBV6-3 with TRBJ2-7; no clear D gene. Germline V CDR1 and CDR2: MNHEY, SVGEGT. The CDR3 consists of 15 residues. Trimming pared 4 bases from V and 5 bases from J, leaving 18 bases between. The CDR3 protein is CASSSPLAVRDEQYF. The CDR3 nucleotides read TGTGCCAGCAGTTCGCCTTTAGCTGTTCGCGACGAGCAGTACTTC.

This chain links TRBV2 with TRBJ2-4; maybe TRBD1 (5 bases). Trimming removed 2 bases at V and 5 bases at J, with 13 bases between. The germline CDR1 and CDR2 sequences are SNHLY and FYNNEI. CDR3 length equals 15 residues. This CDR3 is CASSEFSGPQNIQYF. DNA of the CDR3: TGTGCCAGCAGTGAATTTTCAGGGCCTCAAAACATTCAGTACTTC. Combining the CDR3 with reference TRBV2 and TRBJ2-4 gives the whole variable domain EPEVTQTPSHQVTQMGQEVILRCVPISNHLYFYWYRQILGQKVEFLVSFYNNEISEKSEIFDDQFSVERPDGSNFTLKIRSTKLEDSAMYFCASSEFSGPQNIQYFGAGTRLSVL.

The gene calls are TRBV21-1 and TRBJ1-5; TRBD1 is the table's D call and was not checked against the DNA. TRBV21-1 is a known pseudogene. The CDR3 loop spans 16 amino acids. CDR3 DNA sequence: TGTGCCAGCAGCACGACAGGGCCCTATAGCAATCAGCCCCAGCATTTT. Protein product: CASSTTGPYSNQPQHF.

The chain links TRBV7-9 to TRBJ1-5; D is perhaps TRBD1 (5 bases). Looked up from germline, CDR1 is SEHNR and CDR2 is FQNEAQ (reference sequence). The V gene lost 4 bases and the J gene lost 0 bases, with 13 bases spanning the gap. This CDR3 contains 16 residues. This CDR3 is CASSSWTTASNQPQHF. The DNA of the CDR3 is TGTGCCAGCAGCTCATGGACGACAGCTAGCAATCAGCCCCAGCATTTT. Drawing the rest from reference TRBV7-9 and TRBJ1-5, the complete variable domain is DTGVSQNPRHKITKRGQNVTFRCDPISEHNRLYWYRQTLGQGPEFLTYFQNEAQLEKSRLLSDRFSAERPKGSFSTLEIQRTEQGDSAMYLCASSSWTTASNQPQHFGDGTRLSIL.

The CDR3 DNA is TGTGCCAGCAGAGGGGGACAGGGCTCTAACTATGGCTACACCTTC. Protein sequence: CASRGGQGSNYGYTF. The genes are TRBV6-5 and TRBJ1-2; TRBD1 matches at 9 bases. Germline CDR1 is MNHEY and CDR2 is SVGAGI. The CDR3 loop spans 15 amino acids. The ends lost 6 bases at V and 0 bases at J; junction bases unmatched: 5.

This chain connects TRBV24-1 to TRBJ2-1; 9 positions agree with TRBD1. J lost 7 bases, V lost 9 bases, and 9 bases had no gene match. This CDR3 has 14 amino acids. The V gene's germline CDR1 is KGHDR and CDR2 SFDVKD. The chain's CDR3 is CATGGTGTTNEQFF. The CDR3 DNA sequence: TGTGCCACCGGTGGGACAGGGACCACGAATGAGCAGTTCTTC.

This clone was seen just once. For the CDR3, the DNA is TGTGCCAGCAGCTTAGGGGGGGGGCCTAGGGAGACCCAGTACTTC. Translating it yields CASSLGGGPRETQYF. The chain is built from TRBV7-2 and TRBJ2-5; possible D gene TRBD2, 7 bases. The germline V gene encodes CDR1 SGHTA and CDR2 FQGNSA. V was trimmed by 1 base and J by 5 bases, leaving 14 bases between them. The CDR3 covers 15 residues.

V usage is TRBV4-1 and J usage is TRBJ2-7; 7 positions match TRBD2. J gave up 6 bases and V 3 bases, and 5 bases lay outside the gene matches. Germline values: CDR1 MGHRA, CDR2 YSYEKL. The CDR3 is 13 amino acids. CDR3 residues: CASSHGGGTEQYF. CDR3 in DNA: TGCGCCAGCAGCCATGGGGGAGGGACCGAGCAGTACTTC.

In nucleotides, the CDR3 is TGTGCCAGCAGTTTATCGGGGGGGCCCTCCTACGAGCAGTACTTC. Its translation is CASSLSGGPSYEQYF. V is TRBV28 and J is TRBJ2-7; 8 nucleotides match TRBD2. CDR3 length: 15 amino acids. The germline gives CDR1 MDHEN, CDR2 SYDVKM. The V and J ends lost 1 base and 0 bases, in that order; junction bases with no gene match: 2.

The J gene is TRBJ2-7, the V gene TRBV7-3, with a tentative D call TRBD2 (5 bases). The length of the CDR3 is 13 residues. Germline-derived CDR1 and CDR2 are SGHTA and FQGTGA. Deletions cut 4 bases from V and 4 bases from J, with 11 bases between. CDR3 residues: CASSSTSRYEQYF. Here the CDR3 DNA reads TGTGCCAGCAGCTCTACTAGTAGGTACGAGCAGTACTTC.

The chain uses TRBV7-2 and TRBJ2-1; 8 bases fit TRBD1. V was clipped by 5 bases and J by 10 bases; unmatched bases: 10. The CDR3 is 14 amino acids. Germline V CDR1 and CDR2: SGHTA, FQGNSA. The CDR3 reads CASSEAQGAREQFF. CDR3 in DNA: TGTGCCAGCAGCGAGGCCCAGGGGGCAAGGGAGCAGTTCTTC.

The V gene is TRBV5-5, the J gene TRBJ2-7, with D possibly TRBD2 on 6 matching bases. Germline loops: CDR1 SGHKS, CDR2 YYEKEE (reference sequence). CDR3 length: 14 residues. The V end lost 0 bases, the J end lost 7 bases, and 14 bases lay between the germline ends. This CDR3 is CASSLEGLGKEQYF. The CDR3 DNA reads TGTGCCAGCAGCTTGGAGGGACTGGGTAAAGAGCAGTACTTC.

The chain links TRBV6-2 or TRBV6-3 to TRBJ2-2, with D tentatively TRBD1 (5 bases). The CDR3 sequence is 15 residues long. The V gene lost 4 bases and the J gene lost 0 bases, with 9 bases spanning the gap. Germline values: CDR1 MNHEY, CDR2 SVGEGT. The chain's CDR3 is CASSSGQTNTGELFF. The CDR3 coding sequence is TGTGCCAGCAGTTCTGGACAAACGAACACCGGGGAGCTGTTTTTT.

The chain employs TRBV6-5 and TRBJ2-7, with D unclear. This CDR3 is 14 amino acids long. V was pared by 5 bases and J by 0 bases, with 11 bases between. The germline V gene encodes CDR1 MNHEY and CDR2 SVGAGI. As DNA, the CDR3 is TGTGCCAGCAGTAGACACCTGACCTCCTACGAGCAGTACTTC. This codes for CASSRHLTSYEQYF.